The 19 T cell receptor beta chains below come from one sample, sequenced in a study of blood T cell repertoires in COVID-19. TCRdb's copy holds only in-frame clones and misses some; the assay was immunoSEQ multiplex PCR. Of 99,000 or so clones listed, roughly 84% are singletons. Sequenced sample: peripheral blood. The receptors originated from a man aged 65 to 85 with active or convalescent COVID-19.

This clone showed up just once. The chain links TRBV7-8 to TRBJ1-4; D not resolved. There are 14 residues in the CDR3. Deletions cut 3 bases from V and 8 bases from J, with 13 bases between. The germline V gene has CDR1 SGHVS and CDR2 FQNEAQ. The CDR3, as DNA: TGTGCCAGCAGCTTCTCGACCGGCAGGGAAAAACTGTTTTTT. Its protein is CASSFSTGREKLFF.

CDR3 loop: CASSYGARIQGIYEQYF. The CDR3 DNA reads TGTGCCAGCAGTTACGGGGCCCGGATACAGGGCATTTACGAGCAGTACTTC. V usage is TRBV6-2 or TRBV6-3 and J usage is TRBJ2-7, with D possibly TRBD1 on 6 matching bases. Germline V CDR1 and CDR2: MNHEY, SVGEGT. The V end lost 2 bases, the J end lost 4 bases, and 21 bases lay between the germline ends. The CDR3 covers 17 residues.

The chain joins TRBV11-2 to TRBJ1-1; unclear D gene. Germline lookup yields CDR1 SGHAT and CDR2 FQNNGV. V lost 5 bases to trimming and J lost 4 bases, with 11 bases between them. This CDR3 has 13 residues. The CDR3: CASSRLAVTEAFF. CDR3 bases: TGTGCCAGCAGCCGATTGGCTGTCACTGAAGCTTTCTTT.

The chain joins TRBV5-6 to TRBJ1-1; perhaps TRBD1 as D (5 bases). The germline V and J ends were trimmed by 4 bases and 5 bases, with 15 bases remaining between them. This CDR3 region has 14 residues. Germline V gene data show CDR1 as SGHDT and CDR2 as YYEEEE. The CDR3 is CASSDGGVGTEAFF. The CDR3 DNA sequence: TGTGCCAGCAGCGATGGAGGGGTGGGGACTGAAGCTTTCTTT. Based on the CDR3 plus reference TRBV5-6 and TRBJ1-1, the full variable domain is DAGVTQSPTHLIKTRGQQVTLRCSPKSGHDTVSWYQQALGQGPQFIFQYYEEEERQRGNFPDRFSGHQFPNYSSELNVNALLLGDSALYLCASSDGGVGTEAFFGQGTRLTVV.

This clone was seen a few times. DNA for the CDR3: TGTGCCAGCAGCCTACGGGGGGACTATGGCTACACCTTC. This gives the protein CASSLRGDYGYTF. This chain joins TRBV3-1 (or the pseudogene TRBV3-2) and TRBJ1-2, with a tentative D call TRBD1 (5 bases). CDR1 and CDR2 (germline): LGHDT, YNNKEL (reference sequence). This CDR3 has 13 amino acids. The V end was cut by 4 bases, the J end by 3 bases, with 9 bases between.

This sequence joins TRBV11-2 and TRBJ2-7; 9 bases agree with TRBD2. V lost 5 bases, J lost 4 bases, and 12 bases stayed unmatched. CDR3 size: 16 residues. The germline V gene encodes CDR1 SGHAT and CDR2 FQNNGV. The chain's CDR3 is CASSRTAAGGAYEQYF. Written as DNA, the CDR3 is TGTGCCAGCAGCCGCACGGCAGCGGGGGGAGCTTACGAGCAGTACTTC.

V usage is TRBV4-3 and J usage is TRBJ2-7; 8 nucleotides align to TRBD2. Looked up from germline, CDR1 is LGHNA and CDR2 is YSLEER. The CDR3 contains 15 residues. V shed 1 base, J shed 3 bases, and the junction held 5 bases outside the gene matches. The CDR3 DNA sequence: TGCGCCAGCAGCCAAGCTCCGGGAGGGATCTACGAGCAGTACTTC. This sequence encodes CASSQAPGGIYEQYF.

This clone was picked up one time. This chain's CDR3 is CASSLTDQGYEQYF. The CDR3 DNA reads TGTGCCAGCAGCCTTACCGATCAGGGCTACGAGCAGTACTTC. The chain uses TRBV3-1 (or the pseudogene TRBV3-2) and TRBJ2-7; possible D gene TRBD1, 5 bases. This CDR3 is 14 amino acids long. The germline V and J ends were trimmed by 4 bases and 3 bases, with 13 bases remaining between them. The V gene's germline CDR1 is LGHDT and CDR2 YNNKEL (reference sequence).

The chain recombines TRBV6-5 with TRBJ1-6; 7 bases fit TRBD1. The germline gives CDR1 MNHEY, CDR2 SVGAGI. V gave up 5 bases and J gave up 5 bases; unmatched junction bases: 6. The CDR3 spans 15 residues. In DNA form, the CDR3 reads TGTGCCAGCAGTCCAGGGACAGATGATAATTCACCCCTCCACTTT. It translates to CASSPGTDDNSPLHF.

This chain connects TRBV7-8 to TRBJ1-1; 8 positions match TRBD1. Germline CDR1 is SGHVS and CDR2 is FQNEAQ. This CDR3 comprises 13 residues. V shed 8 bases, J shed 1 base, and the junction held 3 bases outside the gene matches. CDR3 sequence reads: CASSTGGNTEAFF. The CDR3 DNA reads TGTGCCAGCTCAACAGGGGGGAACACTGAAGCTTTCTTT.

CDR3 in DNA: TGTGCCAGCAGCGTAGCTACTATGAACACTGAAGCTTTCTTT. Protein product: CASSVATMNTEAFF. This chain links TRBV9 with TRBJ1-1; D not resolved. The CDR3 consists of 14 residues. Trimming took 0 bases from V and 0 from J, leaving 6 bases between them. The germline CDR1 and CDR2 sequences are SGDLS and YYNGEE.

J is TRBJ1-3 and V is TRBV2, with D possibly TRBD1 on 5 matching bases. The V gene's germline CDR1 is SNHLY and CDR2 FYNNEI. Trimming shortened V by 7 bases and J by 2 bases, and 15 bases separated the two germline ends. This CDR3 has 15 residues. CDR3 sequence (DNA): TGTGCCAGCACTTCTTCCCGGGGGGCTGGAAACACCATATATTTT. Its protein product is CASTSSRGAGNTIYF.

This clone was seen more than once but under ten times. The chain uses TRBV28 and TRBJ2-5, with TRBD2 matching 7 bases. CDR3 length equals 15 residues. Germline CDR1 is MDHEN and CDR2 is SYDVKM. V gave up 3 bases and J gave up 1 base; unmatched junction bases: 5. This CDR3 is CASSLASGPQETQYF. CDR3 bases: TGTGCCAGCAGTTTGGCTAGCGGCCCCCAAGAGACCCAGTACTTC.

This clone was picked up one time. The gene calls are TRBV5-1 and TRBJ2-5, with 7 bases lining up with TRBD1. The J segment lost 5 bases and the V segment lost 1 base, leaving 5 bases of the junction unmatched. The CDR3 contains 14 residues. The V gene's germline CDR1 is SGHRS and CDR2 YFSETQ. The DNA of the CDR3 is TGCGCCAGCAGCTTGACAGGGGTTGGCGAGACCCAGTACTTC. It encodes CASSLTGVGETQYF.

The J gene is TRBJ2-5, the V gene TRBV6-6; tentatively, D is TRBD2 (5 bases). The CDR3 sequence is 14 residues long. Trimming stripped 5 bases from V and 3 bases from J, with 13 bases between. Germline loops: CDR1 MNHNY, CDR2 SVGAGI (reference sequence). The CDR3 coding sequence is TGTGCCAGCAGTACTCCGGACGGGGAAGAGACCCAGTACTTC. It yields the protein CASSTPDGEETQYF.

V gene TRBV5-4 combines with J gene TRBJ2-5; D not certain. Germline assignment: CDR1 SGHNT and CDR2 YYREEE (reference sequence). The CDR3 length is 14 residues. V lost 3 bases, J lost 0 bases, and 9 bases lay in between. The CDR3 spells CASSSELYQETQYF. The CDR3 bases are TGTGCCAGCAGCTCTGAGCTGTACCAAGAGACCCAGTACTTC.

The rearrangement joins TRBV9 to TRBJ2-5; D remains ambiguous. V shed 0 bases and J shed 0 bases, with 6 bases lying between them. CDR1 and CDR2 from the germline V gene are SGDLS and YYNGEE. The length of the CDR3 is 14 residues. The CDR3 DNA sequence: TGTGCCAGCAGCGTAGGCCCGGACCAAGAGACCCAGTACTTC. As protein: CASSVGPDQETQYF.

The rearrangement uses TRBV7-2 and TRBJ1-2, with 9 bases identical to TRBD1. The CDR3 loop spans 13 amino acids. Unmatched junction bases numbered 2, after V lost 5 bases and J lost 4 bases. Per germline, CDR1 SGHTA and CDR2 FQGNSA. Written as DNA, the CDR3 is TGTGCCAGCAGCGCGGACAGGGGCTATGGCTACACCTTC. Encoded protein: CASSADRGYGYTF. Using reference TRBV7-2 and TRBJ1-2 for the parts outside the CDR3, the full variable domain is GAGVSQSPSNKVTEKGKDVELRCDPISGHTALYWYRQSLGQGLEFLIYFQGNSAPDKSGLPSDRFSAERTGGSVSTLTIQRTQQEDSAVYLCASSADRGYGYTFGSGTRLTVV.

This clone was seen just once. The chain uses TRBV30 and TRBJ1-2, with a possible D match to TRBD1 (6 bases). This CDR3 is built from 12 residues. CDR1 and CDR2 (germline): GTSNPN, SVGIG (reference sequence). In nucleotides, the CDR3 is TGTGGGGGGCTGGAGCCTAACTATGGCTACACCTTC. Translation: CGGLEPNYGYTF.